These 21 T cell receptor beta chains were all obtained from the same sample, sequenced in a study of neurological immune-mediated disorders. Each CDR3 protein gets one entry after TCRdb re-called the 5' RACE reads with MiXCR. Of 28,000 or so distinct CDR3 sequences in the sample, about 12% are singletons; the top ten hold 7.8%. The sample consisted of PBMCs. These receptor sequences come from a man aged 55 to 70 in good health.

This clonotype was counted ten times or more. CDR3 sequence (DNA): TGTGCCAGCGGATCTCTGGGGGGGACAGGTGAGCAGTTCTTC. Amino acids: CASGSLGGTGEQFF. The V call is TRBV3-1, the J call TRBJ2-1, with D maybe TRBD1 (8 bases). V was cut by 8 bases and J by 9 bases, with 20 bases left in between. Looked up from germline, CDR1 is LGHDT and CDR2 is YNNKEL (reference sequence). CDR3 length: 14 residues.

This clonotype was seen at least ten times. The chain couples TRBV9 to TRBJ2-6; D possibly corresponds to TRBD1 (5 bases). From germline, CDR1 is SGDLS and CDR2 YYNGEE. The CDR3 is made up of 16 amino acids. Trimming stripped 0 bases from V and 2 bases from J, with 9 bases between. CDR3 amino acids: CASSVGPGTGANVLTF. CDR3 DNA: TGTGCCAGCAGCGTAGGCCCAGGGACTGGGGCCAACGTCCTGACTTTC.

This clonotype was counted many times. The chain combines TRBV5-1 with TRBJ2-3, with D possibly being TRBD2 (6 bases). CDR3 length: 12 amino acids. CDR1 and CDR2 (germline): SGHRS, YFSETQ. Deletions cut 7 bases from V and 2 bases from J, with 8 bases between. The CDR3 region has the DNA TGCGCCAGCGGGGACTTCACAGATACGCAGTATTTT. It codes for CASGDFTDTQYF. The full variable domain, completed using reference TRBV5-1 and TRBJ2-3, is KAGVTQTPRYLIKTRGQQVTLSCSPISGHRSVSWYQQTPGQGLQFLFEYFSETQRNKGNFPGRFSGRQFSNSRSEMNVSTLELGDSALYLCASGDFTDTQYFGPGTRLTVL.

The chain carries TRBV11-3 and TRBJ1-1; unclear D gene. Trimming took 2 bases from V and 8 from J, leaving 12 bases between them. This CDR3 comprises 13 residues. Germline loops: CDR1 SGHNT, CDR2 YENEEA. CDR3 nucleotides: TGTGCCAGCAGCTTATTTCTGACGACGGAAGCTTTCTTT. Protein: CASSLFLTTEAFF.

This clonotype was observed at least ten times. CDR3 DNA: TGCGCCAGCAGCTTCGACTTGGCGAGTGAAGCTTTCTTT. Protein sequence: CASSFDLASEAFF. This sequence joins TRBV5-1 and TRBJ1-1; no clear D gene. The CDR3 is 13 residues long. Trimming took off 2 bases at V and 7 bases at J, with 12 bases between the two ends. The germline V gene encodes CDR1 SGHRS and CDR2 YFSETQ.

CDR3 bases: TGTGCCAGAAGTCCGGGATTAGCGAGATTCTCCTACGAGCAGTACTTC. Translated: CARSPGLARFSYEQYF. The J gene is TRBJ2-7, the V gene TRBV6-6; tentative D call: TRBD2 (5 bases). CDR3 length equals 16 residues. Deletions cut 9 bases from V and 0 bases from J, with 21 bases between. Germline V gene lookup returns CDR1 MNHNY and CDR2 SVGAGI (reference sequence).

This clonotype was observed many times. The rearrangement uses TRBV5-6 and TRBJ2-7; 7 nucleotides match TRBD1. With V trimmed by 0 bases and J by 5 bases, 14 bases remained unmatched. The CDR3 runs to 17 residues. In germline, CDR1 is SGHDT, CDR2 YYEEEE. CDR3 sequence (DNA): TGTGCCAGCAGCTTGGTCCCCTGGGGACAGAGGAACCACGAGCAGTACTTC. Amino acid sequence: CASSLVPWGQRNHEQYF.

With respect to this clonotype: The junction differs from germline at one of its ends, possibly a read error. J is TRBJ2-3 and V is TRBV3-1, with 9 bases matching TRBD2. Germline CDR1 is LGHDT and CDR2 is YNNKEL (reference sequence). This CDR3 is 15 amino acids long. The CDR3 DNA follows: TGTGTCAGCAGCCCATGGACTAGCGAGAGAGATACGCAGTATTTT. It codes for CVSSPWTSERDTQYF.

This clonotype appeared a few times. The CDR3 DNA reads TGTGCCAGCAGCTGGACTGGGGTTGGTAGCGGGAGATTTCGCAATGAGCAGTTCTTC. This sequence encodes CASSWTGVGSGRFRNEQFF. The chain links TRBV11-2 to TRBJ2-1; 9 bases map to TRBD2. The CDR3 loop spans 19 amino acids. The germline gives CDR1 SGHAT, CDR2 FQNNGV. Germline trimming cut 4 bases from V and 6 bases from J; bases unmatched to any gene: 19.

This clonotype showed up many times. The CDR3 bases are TGTGCCACCAGCACCTCGACGGGCCCTCGAGAGCAGTACTTC. As protein: CATSTSTGPREQYF. The chain links TRBV15 to TRBJ2-7; unclear D gene. CDR1 is LNHNV, CDR2 YYDKDF, per germline (reference sequence). CDR3 length equals 14 residues. Trimming took 4 bases from V and 7 from J, leaving 17 bases between them.

Judged by abundance, this clonotype is medium-sized. The chain combines TRBV20-1 with TRBJ1-4; 7 bases agree with TRBD1. V was clipped by 6 bases and J by 6 bases; unmatched bases: 7. The CDR3 loop spans 13 amino acids. Germline CDR1 and CDR2: DFQATT and SNEGSKA (reference sequence). CDR3 amino acids: CSAEGGGDEKLFF. In nucleotides, the CDR3 is TGCAGTGCCGAAGGAGGGGGCGATGAAAAACTGTTTTTT.

This clonotype was seen repeatedly, ten times or more. A much larger clone lies one base from this, so it may be a read error. V is TRBV7-9 and J is TRBJ2-2; D uncertain. Germline V gene sequence: CDR1 SEHNR, CDR2 FQNEAQ (reference sequence). V shed 7 bases and J shed 5 bases, with 11 bases lying between them. This CDR3 contains 13 residues. The CDR3 bases are TGTGCCAGCAACATAAGGCAGACCGGGGAGCTGTTTTTT. Translated, it gives CASNIRQTGELFF.

This clonotype was found many times. V usage is TRBV27 and J usage is TRBJ1-4; D might be TRBD1 (5 bases). The CDR3 contains 16 residues. In germline, CDR1 is MNHEY, CDR2 SMNVEV (reference sequence). V gave up 4 bases and J gave up 0 bases, with 12 bases separating them. The CDR3 bases are TGTGCCAGCAGTTGGGACGGGACTACAACTAATGAAAAACTGTTTTTT. Protein sequence: CASSWDGTTTNEKLFF.

This clonotype was detected ten times or more. The rearrangement links TRBV20-1 to TRBJ2-1; 8 bases map to TRBD1. V was clipped by 7 bases and J by 3 bases; unmatched bases: 8. CDR1 and CDR2 (germline): DFQATT, SNEGSKA (reference sequence). This CDR3 is 14 amino acids long. CDR3 in DNA: TGCAGTGGGATGACAGGGGTAGACTACAATGAGCAGTTCTTC. This codes for CSGMTGVDYNEQFF.

The sample holds many counts of this clonotype. As DNA, the CDR3 is TGTGCCAGCAGTTCCCGGGACAAGATTTACGAGCAGTACTTC. It translates to CASSSRDKIYEQYF. The genes are TRBV6-5 and TRBJ2-7, with D perhaps TRBD1 (6 bases). Germline assignment: CDR1 MNHEY and CDR2 SVGAGI. Trimming shortened V by 4 bases and J by 4 bases, and 14 bases separated the two germline ends. The CDR3 is 14 residues long.

This clonotype showed up many times. J is TRBJ2-3 and V is TRBV5-1; the D gene could be TRBD1 or TRBD2 (5 bases each). Trimming pared 4 bases from V and 1 base from J, leaving 16 bases between. CDR3 length equals 16 residues. Germline lookup yields CDR1 SGHRS and CDR2 YFSETQ. DNA of the CDR3: TGCGCCAGCAGCATGGCCCCGGGACCTGGCACAGATACGCAGTATTTT. This sequence encodes CASSMAPGPGTDTQYF.

Many counts were recorded for this clonotype. The chain has TRBV7-2 and TRBJ2-7; perhaps TRBD2 as D (6 bases). CDR3 length: 14 residues. CDR1 is SGHTA and CDR2 is FQGNSA in the germline V gene. The V gene lost 1 base and the J gene lost 6 bases, with 13 bases spanning the gap. The DNA of the CDR3 is TGTGCCAGCAGCTTAGGGGCCGGGAGACGCGAGCAGTACTTC. This gives the protein CASSLGAGRREQYF.

Ten or more counts support this clonotype. The rearrangement links TRBV28 to TRBJ2-7; D unresolved. Germline V gene lookup returns CDR1 MDHEN and CDR2 SYDVKM. With 7 bases removed from V and 2 bases from J, the gap between germline ends came to 6 bases. The CDR3 contains 11 residues. CDR3 nucleotide sequence: TGTGCCAGCACAGGCCCCTACGAGCAGTACTTC. This codes for CASTGPYEQYF.

This clonotype was found many times. The chain combines TRBV5-1 with TRBJ1-1; D perhaps matches TRBD1 (5 bases). Germline CDR1 and CDR2: SGHRS and YFSETQ. V dropped 7 bases and J dropped 5 bases, with 21 bases sitting between them. This CDR3 is 15 amino acids long. CDR3 protein: CASALSGGRFTEAFF. In DNA, the CDR3 is TGCGCCAGCGCGCTCTCGGGGGGGAGATTTACTGAAGCTTTCTTT.

This clonotype was detected ten times or more. The rearrangement uses TRBV11-2 and TRBJ2-1; D remains unclear. Germline V gene data show CDR1 as SGHAT and CDR2 as FQNNGV. The CDR3 has 11 residues. Trimming removed 4 bases from V and 6 bases from J, with 4 bases in between. CDR3 in DNA: TGTGCCAGCAGCTGGGGCAATGAGCAGTTCTTC. It is translated as CASSWGNEQFF.

This clonotype was recorded at least ten times. The rearrangement uses TRBV5-5 and TRBJ2-1; tentatively, D is TRBD1 (6 bases). The germline V and J ends were trimmed by 2 bases and 6 bases, with 18 bases remaining between them. The CDR3 is 16 residues long. From germline, CDR1 is SGHKS and CDR2 YYEKEE (reference sequence). The CDR3, as DNA: TGTGCCAGCAGCTTCTACAGGGTACGAGCGGTCAATGAGCAGTTCTTC. This translates into CASSFYRVRAVNEQFF. The full variable domain, in which reference TRBV5-5 and TRBJ2-1 provide the parts outside the CDR3, is DAGVTQSPTHLIKTRGQQVTLRCSPISGHKSVSWYQQVLGQGPQFIFQYYEKEERGRGNFPDRFSARQFPNYSSELNVNALLLGDSALYLCASSFYRVRAVNEQFFGPGTRLTVL.